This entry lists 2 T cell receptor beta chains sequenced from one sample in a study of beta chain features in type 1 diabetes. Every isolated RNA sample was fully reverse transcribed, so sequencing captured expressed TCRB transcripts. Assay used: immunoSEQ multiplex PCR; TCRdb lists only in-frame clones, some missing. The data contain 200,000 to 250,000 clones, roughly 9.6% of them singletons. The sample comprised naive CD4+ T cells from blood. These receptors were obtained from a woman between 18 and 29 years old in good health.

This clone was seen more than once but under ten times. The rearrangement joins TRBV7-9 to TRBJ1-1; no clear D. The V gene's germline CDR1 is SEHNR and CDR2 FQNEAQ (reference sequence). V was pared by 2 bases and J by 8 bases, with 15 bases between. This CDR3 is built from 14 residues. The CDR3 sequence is CASSLRPSQAEAFF. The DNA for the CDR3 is TGTGCCAGCAGCTTAAGACCTTCCCAAGCGGAAGCTTTCTTT.

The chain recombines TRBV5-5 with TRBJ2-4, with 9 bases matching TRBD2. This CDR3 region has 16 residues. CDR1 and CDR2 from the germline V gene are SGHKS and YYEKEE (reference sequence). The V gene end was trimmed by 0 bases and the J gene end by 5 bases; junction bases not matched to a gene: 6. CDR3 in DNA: TGTGCCAGCAGCTTGGCCGGCGGGGGGGCTCAAAACATTCAGTACTTC. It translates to CASSLAGGGAQNIQYF.